These 32 T cell receptor beta chains came from one sample sequenced in a study of Graves' ophthalmopathy and Graves' hyperthyroidism (dated by TCRdb to 2016 to 2018). TCRdb names Illumina HiSeq 2000 as the instrument used. For repertoire sequencing, the TCR beta CDR3 regions were amplified from RNA transcripts. The first round was an RT-PCR using HTBI primers with the Qiagen OneStep RT-PCR kit, and this first round was followed by a second-round multiplex PCR, then size selection and purification. Starting from the raw public reads, TCRdb applied fastp trimming at Q25, assembled clones with MiXCR and retained in-frame beta chains. Rows merge per CDR3 protein into single entries with the most common DNA and genes. The sample records 600,000 to 700,000 distinct CDR3 sequences, about 40% of which are singletons. Of the sample, 2.5% to 3.5% falls within the top ten clones. The sample taken for sequencing was peripheral blood. These receptors all come from an adult man with Graves' ophthalmopathy.

The chain has TRBV7-2 and TRBJ1-2, with D perhaps matching TRBD1 (6 bases). V was shortened by 2 bases and J by 3 bases, with 10 bases between the two germline ends. CDR1 SGHTA and CDR2 FQGNSA come from the germline V gene. The length of the CDR3 is 14 residues. The CDR3 nucleotides are TGTGCCAGCAGCTTATGGGGGCCGGACTATGGCTACACCTTC. Its protein product is CASSLWGPDYGYTF.

The CDR3 is CASSLRPGRMGTEAFF. In nucleotides, the CDR3 is TGTGCCAGCAGTTTGAGGCCTGGAAGAATGGGGACTGAAGCTTTCTTT. The chain has TRBV12-3 or TRBV12-4 and TRBJ1-1, with D hard to call. The CDR3 totals 16 residues. V lost 3 bases and J lost 5, with 19 bases in between.

V is TRBV2 and J is TRBJ1-2, with 8 nucleotides matching TRBD1. Looked up from germline, CDR1 is SNHLY and CDR2 is FYNNEI. There are 13 residues in the CDR3. V trimming: 6 bases; J trimming: 8 bases; junction bases outside the gene matches: 8. The CDR3 sequence is CASSPDRALGYTF. The CDR3 nucleotides are TGTGCCAGCAGCCCGGACAGGGCTTTGGGCTACACCTTC.

V gene TRBV10-3 combines with J gene TRBJ1-2; D is ambiguous. The length of the CDR3 is 13 residues. V was trimmed by 10 bases and J by 4 bases, leaving 16 bases between them. Germline V gene lookup returns CDR1 ENHRY and CDR2 SYGVKD. DNA of the CDR3: TGTGCCAGCAGCCAGGACGGAATCTATGGCTACACCTTC. This codes for CASSQDGIYGYTF.

The CDR3 region is CASSYGAGRETQYF. DNA of the CDR3: TGTGCCAGCAGTTACGGGGCAGGACGGGAGACCCAGTACTTC. V and J are TRBV25-1 and TRBJ2-5; D possibly matches TRBD1 or TRBD2 (5 bases each). This CDR3 region has 14 residues. Trimming cost V 5 bases and J 5 bases, with 15 bases left between them. In germline, CDR1 is MGHDK, CDR2 SYGVNS.

This clonotype has a handful of counts. V and J are TRBV12-3 or TRBV12-4 and TRBJ2-2; 9 bases are a match to TRBD1. The ends lost 10 bases at V and 4 bases at J; junction bases unmatched: 10. The CDR3 is 15 amino acids. The CDR3 region is CAIKRTGEFTGELFF. CDR3 DNA sequence: TGTGCCATCAAGCGGACAGGGGAATTCACCGGGGAGCTGTTTTTT.

In its sample, this clonotype was seen many times. The chain is built from TRBV19 and TRBJ1-2, with TRBD1 as a possible D gene (5 bases). CDR1 and CDR2 (germline): LNHDA, SQIVND (reference sequence). This CDR3 is built from 15 residues. V was pared by 0 bases and J by 2 bases, with 10 bases between. The CDR3 loop is CASSIDRGDNYGYTF. The CDR3 region has the DNA TGTGCCAGTAGTATAGATCGGGGCGACAACTATGGCTACACCTTC.

This clonotype showed up many times. The chain carries TRBV24-1 and TRBJ2-7; maybe TRBD2 (5 bases). V was trimmed by 4 bases and J by 2 bases, leaving 8 bases between them. The germline V gene has CDR1 KGHDR and CDR2 SFDVKD. The CDR3 runs to 13 residues. CDR3 residues: CATSEGATYEQYF. The CDR3 DNA sequence: TGTGCCACCAGTGAGGGAGCAACCTACGAGCAGTACTTC.

With regard to this clonotype: Since no conserved phenylalanine or tryptophan closes the CDR3, a read error is the likely cause. V gene TRBV19 combines with J gene TRBJ1-1, with unresolved D. V was cut by 6 bases and J by 7 bases, with 9 bases left in between. Germline CDR1 reads LNHDA; CDR2 reads SQIVND (reference sequence). The CDR3 is 11 residues long. The CDR3 region has the DNA TGTGCCAGTAGCGACCCCGGTGAAGCTTTCCTT. This codes for CASSDPGEAFL.

A note on this clonotype: This may arise from a read error, as a much more abundant clone is one base away. The chain joins TRBV29-1 to TRBJ1-1; TRBD1 aligns across 7 bases. Germline lookup yields CDR1 SQVTM and CDR2 ANQGSEA. The CDR3 loop spans 15 amino acids. The CDR3 here is CSVDSPDRARTEALF. CDR3 coding DNA: TGCAGCGTTGACTCTCCCGACAGGGCCCGGACTGAAGCTCTCTTT.

Worth noting for this clonotype: Its ends do not fully match the called genes, so a read error is possible. The chain is built from TRBV7-9 and TRBJ2-5; TRBD1 agrees at 7 bases. The CDR3 contains 15 residues. Germline V gene lookup returns CDR1 SEHNR and CDR2 FQNEAQ (reference sequence). The CDR3 DNA reads TGTGCCAGCAGTAAATCGAGACAGGGTCACGAGACCCGGTACTTC. It codes for CASSKSRQGHETRYF. The entire variable domain, with the rest obtained from reference TRBV7-9 and TRBJ2-5, is as follows: DTGVSQNPRHKITKRGQNVTFRCDPISEHNRLYWYRQTLGQGPEFLTYFQNEAQLEKSRLLSDRFSAERPKGSFSTLEIQRTEQGDSAMYLCASSKSRQGHETRYFGPGTRLLVL.

This clonotype was seen a few times. This chain links TRBV5-4 with TRBJ2-2; D unclear. This CDR3 comprises 15 residues. The germline CDR1 and CDR2 sequences are SGHNT and YYREEE (reference sequence). V lost 2 bases, J lost 6 bases, and 14 bases lay in between. DNA for the CDR3: TGTGCCAGCAGCTTATTGTCAAGTTTGGCCGGGGAGCTGTTTTTT. Protein: CASSLLSSLAGELFF.

With regard to this clonotype: The junction departs from the called germline gene at one end, perhaps through a read error. The J gene is TRBJ2-5, the V gene TRBV7-2; a possible D gene is TRBD2 (6 bases). The CDR3 is made up of 19 amino acids. Germline CDR1 SGHTA, CDR2 FQGNSA. As DNA, the CDR3 is TGTGCCGGCAGCTTAGAAGGCACTGGGAGCGGGCCGAGAGGGGAGACCCAGTACTTC. As protein: CAGSLEGTGSGPRGETQYF.

This clonotype was counted at least ten times. The gene calls are TRBV2 and TRBJ2-7; possible D gene TRBD2, 5 bases. The V end lost 8 bases, the J end lost 2 bases, and 19 bases lay between the germline ends. The germline CDR1 and CDR2 sequences are SNHLY and FYNNEI. This CDR3 spans 15 amino acids. The DNA of the CDR3 is TGTGCCAGCGGTGCCTCGCGGACTCAAACCTACGAGCAGTACTTC. Residues: CASGASRTQTYEQYF.

This clonotype appeared a few times. The V call is TRBV14, the J call TRBJ2-5; 12 positions agree with TRBD2. From germline, CDR1 is SGHDN and CDR2 FVKESK. The CDR3 is made up of 18 amino acids. V shed 1 base, J shed 4 bases, and the junction held 10 bases outside the gene matches. CDR3 in amino acids: CASSQGLLAGGPRETQYF. The CDR3 DNA is TGTGCCAGCAGCCAAGGATTGCTAGCGGGGGGGCCTCGAGAGACCCAGTACTTC.

This chain links TRBV25-1 with TRBJ2-5; TRBD2 matches at 14 bases. CDR3 length: 16 amino acids. V gave up 5 bases and J gave up 3 bases; unmatched junction bases: 5. The germline V gene encodes CDR1 MGHDK and CDR2 SYGVNS. This chain's CDR3 is CASSIGLAGGKETQYF. The DNA of the CDR3 is TGTGCCAGCAGTATTGGACTAGCGGGGGGCAAAGAGACCCAGTACTTC. Full variable domain (missing parts from reference TRBV25-1 and TRBJ2-5): EADIYQTPRYLVIGTGKKITLECSQTMGHDKMYWYQQDPGMELHLIHYSYGVNSTEKGDLSSESTVSRIRTEHFPLTLESARPSHTSQYLCASSIGLAGGKETQYFGPGTRLLVL.

The chain combines TRBV20-1 with TRBJ1-6; the D is unclear. V lost 6 bases to trimming and J lost 8 bases, with 17 bases between them. The CDR3 runs to 14 residues. From germline, CDR1 is DFQATT and CDR2 SNEGSKA (reference sequence). The CDR3 loop reads CSAQIQVGDSPLHF. Here the CDR3 DNA reads TGCAGTGCGCAGATCCAGGTCGGCGATTCACCCCTCCACTTT.

The rearrangement joins TRBV18 to TRBJ1-6, with D possibly TRBD1 on 6 matching bases. CDR1 and CDR2 from the germline V gene are KGHSH and LQKENI. The CDR3 is 15 residues long. V lost 4 bases to trimming and J lost 6 bases, with 13 bases between them. The CDR3 loop reads CASSRTGTGNSPLHF. In DNA form, the CDR3 reads TGTGCCAGCTCACGTACAGGGACGGGTAATTCACCCCTCCACTTT.

The DNA of the CDR3 is TGTGCCAGCAGGAGGACAGGGCGCGGGTGGACCCAGTACTTC. It translates to CASRRTGRGWTQYF. The genes are TRBV7-2 and TRBJ2-5, with 8 positions matching TRBD1. This CDR3 spans 14 amino acids. CDR1 and CDR2 from the germline V gene are SGHTA and FQGNSA. Germline trimming cut 6 bases from V and 7 bases from J; bases unmatched to any gene: 10.

This clonotype was counted at least ten times. The chain has TRBV4-1 and TRBJ1-1; TRBD1 might be the D (6 bases). V was pared by 3 bases and J by 4 bases, with 12 bases between. Germline V lookup: CDR1 MGHRA, CDR2 YSYEKL. The CDR3 consists of 14 residues. The CDR3, as DNA: TGCGCCAGCAGCCAGCAACAGGGCACCACTGAAGCTTTCTTT. It specifies CASSQQQGTTEAFF.

The chain has TRBV10-2 and TRBJ1-5; D possibly corresponds to TRBD1 (6 bases). V shed 6 bases and J shed 0 bases, with 15 bases lying between them. Germline CDR1 reads WSHSY; CDR2 reads SAAADI. CDR3 length: 16 residues. The CDR3 here is CASSPSSGDSNQPQHF. For the CDR3, the DNA is TGCGCCAGCAGCCCCAGCTCAGGGGATAGCAATCAGCCCCAGCATTTT.

This clonotype has ten or more counts. The chain has TRBV7-3 and TRBJ1-3; no reliable D call. V shed 1 base and J shed 2 bases, with 9 bases lying between them. This CDR3 contains 15 residues. Germline values: CDR1 SGHTA, CDR2 FQGTGA. The CDR3 protein is CASSLMVGAGNTIYF. In nucleotides, the CDR3 is TGTGCCAGCAGCTTAATGGTGGGAGCTGGAAACACCATATATTTT. The full variable domain, with the rest looked up from reference TRBV7-3 and TRBJ1-3, is GAGVSQTPSNKVTEKGKYVELRCDPISGHTALYWYRQSLGQGPEFLIYFQGTGAADDSGLPNDRFFAVRPEGSVSTLKIQRTERGDSAVYLCASSLMVGAGNTIYFGEGSWLTVV.

Notes on this clonotype: One junction end disagrees with the germline gene, perhaps due to a read error. The rearrangement uses TRBV10-3 and TRBJ2-5; TRBD1 aligns across 11 bases. There are 15 residues in the CDR3. The germline V gene has CDR1 ENHRY and CDR2 SYGVKD. The CDR3 region has the DNA TGTGCCAGCAGTGAAGGGACAGGGGGGATGGAGACCCAGTACTTC. This gives the protein CASSEGTGGMETQYF.

The genes are TRBV20-1 and TRBJ2-7; the match to TRBD2 covers 8 bases. The CDR3 is made up of 14 amino acids. Germline V gene data show CDR1 as DFQATT and CDR2 as SNEGSKA (reference sequence). V lost 1 base, J lost 4 bases, and 6 bases stayed unmatched. The CDR3 DNA follows: TGCAGTGCTAGAGTGGAAGCGGGAGCGTACGAGCAGTACTTC. This sequence encodes CSARVEAGAYEQYF.

V usage is TRBV7-2 and J usage is TRBJ2-2; 13 bases are shared with TRBD2. Germline V gives CDR1 SGHTA, CDR2 FQGNSA. J was trimmed by 0 bases and V by 11 bases; bases with no gene match: 3. The CDR3 runs 15 residues. DNA for the CDR3: TGTGCCTCGACTAGCGGGGGGTCGAACACCGGGGAGCTGTTTTTT. Translation gives CASTSGGSNTGELFF.

This chain joins TRBV7-3 and TRBJ1-1, with 11 nucleotides matching TRBD1. The CDR3 is made up of 14 amino acids. In germline, CDR1 is SGHTA, CDR2 FQGTGA. The trim removed 5 bases at V and 6 bases at J, leaving 5 bases unmatched. The CDR3 sequence: CASSRTGGVAEAFF. The CDR3 nucleotides are TGTGCCAGCAGCCGGACAGGGGGCGTCGCTGAAGCTTTCTTT.

This clonotype was seen a handful of times. The V call is TRBV7-9, the J call TRBJ2-5, with TRBD2 identical over 8 bases. Germline V gene lookup returns CDR1 SEHNR and CDR2 FQNEAQ (reference sequence). V lost 4 bases and J lost 3; bases outside the gene matches: 4. The CDR3 has 14 amino acids. CDR3 sequence (DNA): TGTGCCAGCAGCTCCCTTAGCGGGAAAGAGACCCAGTACTTC. Its translation is CASSSLSGKETQYF.

This clonotype was observed at least ten times. This chain joins TRBV19 and TRBJ1-5; 10 bases agree with TRBD1. The J segment lost 7 bases and the V segment lost 6 bases, leaving 6 bases of the junction unmatched. Germline V gives CDR1 LNHDA, CDR2 SQIVND (reference sequence). The CDR3 contains 14 residues. The CDR3 here is CASRPGQGWQPQHF. DNA for the CDR3: TGTGCCAGTAGGCCGGGACAGGGGTGGCAGCCCCAGCATTTT. The entire variable domain, with the rest obtained from reference TRBV19 and TRBJ1-5, is as follows: DGGITQSPKYLFRKEGQNVTLSCEQNLNHDAMYWYRQDPGQGLRLIYYSQIVNDFQKGDIAEGYSVSREKKESFPLTVTSAQKNPTAFYLCASRPGQGWQPQHFGDGTRLSIL.

This chain uses TRBV2 with TRBJ1-5; D gene ambiguous. In germline, CDR1 is SNHLY, CDR2 FYNNEI. This CDR3 is built from 13 residues. Trimming shortened V by 3 bases and J by 15 bases, and 18 bases separated the two germline ends. CDR3 in amino acids: CASSDEGGVLPHF. CDR3 DNA: TGTGCCAGCAGTGACGAGGGAGGCGTCCTGCCGCATTTT. The full variable domain, in which reference TRBV2 and TRBJ1-5 provide the parts outside the CDR3, is EPEVTQTPSHQVTQMGQEVILRCVPISNHLYFYWYRQILGQKVEFLVSFYNNEISEKSEIFDDQFSVERPDGSNFTLKIRSTKLEDSAMYFCASSDEGGVLPHFGDGTRLSIL.

The table lists this clonotype with a few counts. This chain uses TRBV5-4 with TRBJ1-1; tentative D call: TRBD1 (5 bases). CDR3 length: 17 residues. The V end lost 0 bases, the J end lost 0 bases, and 15 bases lay between the germline ends. Germline CDR1 reads SGHNT; CDR2 reads YYREEE (reference sequence). DNA of the CDR3: TGTGCCAGCAGCTTGGCCGGATTAGGGGTAATGAACACTGAAGCTTTCTTT. Amino acids: CASSLAGLGVMNTEAFF.

This clonotype was seen at least ten times. The gene calls are TRBV10-3 and TRBJ2-2, with 8 positions matching TRBD2. CDR1 is ENHRY and CDR2 is SYGVKD in the germline V gene. The length of the CDR3 is 14 residues. The ends lost 7 bases at V and 3 bases at J; junction bases unmatched: 4. The CDR3 here is CAITGTRDTGELFF. In DNA, the CDR3 is TGTGCCATCACCGGGACTAGGGACACCGGGGAGCTGTTTTTT.

The rearrangement joins TRBV10-3 to TRBJ2-2, with D unresolved. Trimming left V 2 bases short and J 9 bases short, with 7 bases between. The CDR3 covers 12 residues. CDR1 is ENHRY and CDR2 is SYGVKD in the germline V gene. The CDR3 sequence is CAISETPWELFF. The DNA for the CDR3 is TGTGCCATCAGTGAGACGCCGTGGGAGCTGTTTTTT.